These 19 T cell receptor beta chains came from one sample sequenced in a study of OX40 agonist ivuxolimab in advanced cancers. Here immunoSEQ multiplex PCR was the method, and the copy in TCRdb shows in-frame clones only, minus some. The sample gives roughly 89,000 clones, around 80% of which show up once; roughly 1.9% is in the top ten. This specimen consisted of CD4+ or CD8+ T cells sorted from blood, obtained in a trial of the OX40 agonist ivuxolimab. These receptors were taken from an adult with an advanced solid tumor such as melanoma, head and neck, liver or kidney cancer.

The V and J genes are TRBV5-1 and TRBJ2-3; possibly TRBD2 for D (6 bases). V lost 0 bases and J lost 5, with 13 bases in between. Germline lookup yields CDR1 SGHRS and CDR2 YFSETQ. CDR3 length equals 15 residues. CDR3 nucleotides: TGCGCCAGCAGCTTGGACGGCGGGAAGGGAGATACGCAGTATTTT. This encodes CASSLDGGKGDTQYF.

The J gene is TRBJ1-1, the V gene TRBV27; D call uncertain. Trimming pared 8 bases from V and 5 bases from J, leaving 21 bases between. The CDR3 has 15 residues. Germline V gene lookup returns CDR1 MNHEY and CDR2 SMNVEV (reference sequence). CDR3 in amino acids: CASQKPKAAGTEAFF. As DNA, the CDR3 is TGTGCCAGCCAAAAACCCAAGGCGGCGGGGACTGAAGCTTTCTTT.

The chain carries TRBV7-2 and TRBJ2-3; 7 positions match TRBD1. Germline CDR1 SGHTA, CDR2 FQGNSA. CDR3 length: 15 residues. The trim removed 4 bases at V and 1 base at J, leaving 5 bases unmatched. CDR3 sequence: CASSSGQWGTDTQYF. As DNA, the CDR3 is TGTGCCAGCAGCTCGGGACAGTGGGGCACAGATACGCAGTATTTT.

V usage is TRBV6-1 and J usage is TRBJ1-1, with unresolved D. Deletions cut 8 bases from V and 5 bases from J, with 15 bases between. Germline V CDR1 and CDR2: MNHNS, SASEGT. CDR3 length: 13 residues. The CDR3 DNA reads TGTGCCAGCGATGGGAGTCCCGGGACTGAAGCTTTCTTT. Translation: CASDGSPGTEAFF.

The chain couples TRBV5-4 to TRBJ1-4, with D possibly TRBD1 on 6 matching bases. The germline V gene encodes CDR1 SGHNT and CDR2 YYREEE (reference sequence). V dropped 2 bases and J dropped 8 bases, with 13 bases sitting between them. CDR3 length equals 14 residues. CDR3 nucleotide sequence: TGTGCCAGCAGCTTAGCGGGGGCGGGAGAAAAACTGTTTTTT. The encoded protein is CASSLAGAGEKLFF. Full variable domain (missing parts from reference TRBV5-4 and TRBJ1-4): ETGVTQSPTHLIKTRGQQVTLRCSSQSGHNTVSWYQQALGQGPQFIFQYYREEENGRGNFPPRFSGLQFPNYSSELNVNALELDDSALYLCASSLAGAGEKLFFGSGTQLSVL.

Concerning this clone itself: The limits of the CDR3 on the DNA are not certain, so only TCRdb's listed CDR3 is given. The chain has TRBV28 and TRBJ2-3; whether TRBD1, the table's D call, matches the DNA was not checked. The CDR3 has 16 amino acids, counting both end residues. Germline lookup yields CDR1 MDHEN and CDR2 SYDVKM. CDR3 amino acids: CASSSSWGPSTDTQYF.

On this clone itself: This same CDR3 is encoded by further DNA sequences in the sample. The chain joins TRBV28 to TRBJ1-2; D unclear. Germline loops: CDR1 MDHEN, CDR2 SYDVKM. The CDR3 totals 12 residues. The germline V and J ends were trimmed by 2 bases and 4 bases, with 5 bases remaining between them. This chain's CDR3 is CASSLAGYGYTF. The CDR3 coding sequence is TGTGCCAGCAGTTTAGCAGGCTATGGCTACACCTTC.

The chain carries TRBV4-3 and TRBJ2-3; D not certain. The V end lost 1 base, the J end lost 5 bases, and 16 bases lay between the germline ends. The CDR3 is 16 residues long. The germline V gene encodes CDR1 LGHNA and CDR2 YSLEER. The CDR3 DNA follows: TGCGCCAGCAGCCAAGTTCGCCGGGTTGGTCAAGATACGCAGTATTTT. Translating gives CASSQVRRVGQDTQYF.

CDR3: CASSPHGFGETQYF. The CDR3 coding sequence is TGTGCCAGCAGCCCCCATGGCTTCGGGGAGACCCAGTACTTC. This chain links TRBV7-3 with TRBJ2-5; D is undetermined. The CDR3 length is 14 residues. Germline V gives CDR1 SGHTA, CDR2 FQGTGA. V lost 5 bases, J lost 5 bases, and 15 bases lay in between.

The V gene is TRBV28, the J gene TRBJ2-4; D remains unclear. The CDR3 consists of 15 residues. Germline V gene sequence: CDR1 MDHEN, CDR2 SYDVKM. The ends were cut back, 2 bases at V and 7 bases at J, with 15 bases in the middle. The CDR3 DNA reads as TGTGCCAGCAGTTTACTGGGCGCCGGCAAGAACATTCAGTACTTC. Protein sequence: CASSLLGAGKNIQYF.

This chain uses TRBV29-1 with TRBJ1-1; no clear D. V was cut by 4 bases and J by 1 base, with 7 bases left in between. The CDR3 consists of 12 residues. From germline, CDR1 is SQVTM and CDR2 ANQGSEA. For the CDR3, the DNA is TGCAGCGTTGGTCGGTGGAACACTGAAGCTTTCTTT. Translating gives CSVGRWNTEAFF. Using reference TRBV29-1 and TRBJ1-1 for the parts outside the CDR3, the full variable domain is SAVISQKPSRDICQRGTSLTIQCQVDSQVTMMFWYRQQPGQSLTLIATANQGSEATYESGFVIDKFPISRPNLTFSTLTVSNMSPEDSSIYLCSVGRWNTEAFFGQGTRLTVV.

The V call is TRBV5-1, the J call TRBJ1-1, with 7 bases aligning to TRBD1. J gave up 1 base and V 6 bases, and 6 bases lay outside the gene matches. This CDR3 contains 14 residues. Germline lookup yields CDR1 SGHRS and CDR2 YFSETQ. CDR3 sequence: CASTKQGENTEAFF. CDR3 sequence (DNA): TGCGCCAGCACCAAGCAGGGGGAGAACACTGAAGCTTTCTTT.

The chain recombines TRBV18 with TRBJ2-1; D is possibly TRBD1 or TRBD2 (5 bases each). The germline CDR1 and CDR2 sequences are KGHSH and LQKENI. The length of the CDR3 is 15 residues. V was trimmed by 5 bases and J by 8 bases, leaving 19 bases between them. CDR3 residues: CASSSGTTRDHEQFF. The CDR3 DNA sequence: TGTGCCAGCTCATCAGGGACCACTAGGGATCATGAGCAGTTCTTC.

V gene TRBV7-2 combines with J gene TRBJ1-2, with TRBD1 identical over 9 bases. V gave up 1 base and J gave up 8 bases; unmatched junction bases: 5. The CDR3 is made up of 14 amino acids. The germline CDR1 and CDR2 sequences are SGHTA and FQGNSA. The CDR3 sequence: CASSLEDRGIGYTF. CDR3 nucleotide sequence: TGTGCCAGCAGCTTAGAGGACAGGGGCATCGGCTACACCTTC.

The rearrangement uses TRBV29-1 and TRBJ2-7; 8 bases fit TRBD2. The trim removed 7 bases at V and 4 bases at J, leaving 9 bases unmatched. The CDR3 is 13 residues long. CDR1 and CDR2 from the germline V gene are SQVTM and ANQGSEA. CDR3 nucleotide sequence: TGCAGCGCCCGGACGGGGGGGCGGTACGAGCAGTACTTC. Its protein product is CSARTGGRYEQYF.

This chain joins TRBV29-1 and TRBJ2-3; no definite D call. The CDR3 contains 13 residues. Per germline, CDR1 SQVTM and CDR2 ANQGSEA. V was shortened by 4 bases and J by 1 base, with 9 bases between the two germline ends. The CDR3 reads CSVADSGTDTQYF. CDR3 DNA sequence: TGCAGCGTTGCCGACTCTGGCACAGATACGCAGTATTTT.

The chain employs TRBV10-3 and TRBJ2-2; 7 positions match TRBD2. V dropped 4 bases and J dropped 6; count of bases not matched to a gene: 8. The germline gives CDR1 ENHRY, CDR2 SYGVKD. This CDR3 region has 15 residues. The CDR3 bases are TGTGCCATCAGTGCGTCGAGCGGGGCGGCCGGGGAGCTGTTTTTT. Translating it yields CAISASSGAAGELFF.

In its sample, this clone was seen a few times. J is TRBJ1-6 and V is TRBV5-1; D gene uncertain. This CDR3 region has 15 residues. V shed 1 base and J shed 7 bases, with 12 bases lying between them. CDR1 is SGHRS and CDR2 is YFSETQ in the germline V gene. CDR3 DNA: TGCGCCAGCAGCTTGCTCGGTGGGAAAAATTCACCCCTCCACTTT. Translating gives CASSLLGGKNSPLHF. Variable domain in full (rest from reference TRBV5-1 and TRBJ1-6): KAGVTQTPRYLIKTRGQQVTLSCSPISGHRSVSWYQQTPGQGLQFLFEYFSETQRNKGNFPGRFSGRQFSNSRSEMNVSTLELGDSALYLCASSLLGGKNSPLHFGNGTRLTVT.

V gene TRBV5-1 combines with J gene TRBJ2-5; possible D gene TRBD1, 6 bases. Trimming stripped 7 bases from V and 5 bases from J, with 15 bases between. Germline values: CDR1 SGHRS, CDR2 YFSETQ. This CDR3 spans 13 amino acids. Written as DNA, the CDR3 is TGCGCCAGCTTCCGTGGGGGCGAGGAGACCCAGTACTTC. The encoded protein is CASFRGGEETQYF.